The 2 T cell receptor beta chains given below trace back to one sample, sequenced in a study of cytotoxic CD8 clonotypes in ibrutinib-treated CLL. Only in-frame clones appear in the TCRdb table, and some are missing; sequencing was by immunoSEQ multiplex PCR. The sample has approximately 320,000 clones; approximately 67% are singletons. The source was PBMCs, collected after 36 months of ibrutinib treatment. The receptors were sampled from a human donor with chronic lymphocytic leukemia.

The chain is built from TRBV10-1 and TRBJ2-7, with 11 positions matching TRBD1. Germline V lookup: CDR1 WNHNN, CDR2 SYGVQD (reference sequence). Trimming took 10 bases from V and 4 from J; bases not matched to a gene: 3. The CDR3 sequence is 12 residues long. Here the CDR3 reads CATGQGAYEQYF. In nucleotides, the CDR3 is TGCGCCACCGGACAGGGGGCTTACGAGCAGTACTTC.

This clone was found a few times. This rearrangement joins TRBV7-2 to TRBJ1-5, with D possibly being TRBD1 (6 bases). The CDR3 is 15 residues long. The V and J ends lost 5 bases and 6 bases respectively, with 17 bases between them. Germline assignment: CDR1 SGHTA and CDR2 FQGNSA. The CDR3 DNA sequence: TGTGCCAGCAGCCCCCGACCTGGGGGCGGTCAGCCCCAGCATTTT. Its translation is CASSPRPGGGQPQHF.